What follows are 29 T cell receptor beta chains derived from one specimen sequenced in a study of blood T cell repertoires in COVID-19. TCRdb's table, derived via immunoSEQ multiplex PCR, lists solely in-frame clones and lacks some. The top ten clones hold roughly 5% of a sample with 100,000 to 120,000 clones, approximately 85% of them seen once. The sequenced material came from peripheral blood. The receptors shown here come from a woman aged 60-75 years with COVID-19, enrolled during active disease.

The CDR3 reads CASSQVSLYGYTF. DNA of the CDR3: TGTGCCAGCAGCCAAGTGTCACTTTATGGCTACACCTTC. The chain is built from TRBV14 and TRBJ1-2; no clear D. CDR1 is SGHDN and CDR2 is FVKESK in the germline V gene. The CDR3 covers 13 residues. Trimming took 1 base from V and 5 from J, leaving 8 bases between them.

The rearrangement links TRBV4-1 to TRBJ1-2; D may be TRBD1 (6 bases). V lost 4 bases, J lost 4 bases, and 19 bases lay in between. This CDR3 has 16 residues. Germline V CDR1 and CDR2: MGHRA, YSYEKL. The CDR3 DNA follows: TGCGCCAGCAGCCGCACGGACAGCCTCTGGGGCTATGGCTACACCTTC. Translated, it gives CASSRTDSLWGYGYTF.

This clone was seen only once. This chain joins TRBV4-1 and TRBJ2-5; D is uncertain. V shed 1 base and J shed 9 bases, with 12 bases lying between them. The V gene's germline CDR1 is MGHRA and CDR2 YSYEKL. The CDR3 is made up of 13 amino acids. The CDR3 loop is CASSQGGRRAQYF. The CDR3 coding sequence is TGCGCCAGCAGCCAAGGAGGAAGGCGAGCCCAGTACTTC.

This clone has only one observation. This sequence joins TRBV2 and TRBJ2-1, with D possibly being TRBD1 (5 bases). CDR1 is SNHLY, CDR2 FYNNEI, per germline. CDR3 length equals 16 residues. V was cut by 3 bases and J by 0 bases, with 12 bases left in between. DNA for the CDR3: TGTGCCAGCAGTGAGCTCCTCACAGGCTCCTACAATGAGCAGTTCTTC. Its translation is CASSELLTGSYNEQFF.

The rearrangement links TRBV7-9 to TRBJ2-2; D is unclear. This CDR3 comprises 13 residues. Germline-derived CDR1 and CDR2 are SEHNR and FQNEAQ (reference sequence). The V end was cut by 1 base, the J end by 6 bases, with 6 bases between. CDR3 residues: CASSLGLAGELFF. The CDR3 nucleotides read TGTGCCAGCAGCTTAGGACTCGCCGGGGAGCTGTTTTTT. The full variable domain, its missing parts supplied by reference TRBV7-9 and TRBJ2-2, is DTGVSQNPRHKITKRGQNVTFRCDPISEHNRLYWYRQTLGQGPEFLTYFQNEAQLEKSRLLSDRFSAERPKGSFSTLEIQRTEQGDSAMYLCASSLGLAGELFFGEGSRLTVL.

The chain joins TRBV5-4 to TRBJ2-5, with D perhaps matching TRBD2 (6 bases). This CDR3 has 14 residues. Germline V gene data show CDR1 as SGHNT and CDR2 as YYREEE (reference sequence). V lost 0 bases and J 4 bases, leaving 10 bases between the germline ends. CDR3 sequence reads: CASSLVSAGETQYF. DNA of the CDR3: TGTGCCAGCAGCTTGGTATCAGCGGGAGAGACCCAGTACTTC.

The chain has TRBV2 and TRBJ1-2; a weak D match, TRBD1 (6 bases). This CDR3 region has 14 residues. Trimming took 3 bases from V and 5 from J, leaving 13 bases between them. Per germline, CDR1 SNHLY and CDR2 FYNNEI. The CDR3 is CASSDTGMGYGYTF. The CDR3 DNA sequence: TGTGCCAGCAGTGATACAGGGATGGGGTATGGCTACACCTTC.

The V call is TRBV5-1, the J call TRBJ2-3; D is uncertain. The CDR3 loop spans 13 amino acids. Germline CDR1 SGHRS, CDR2 YFSETQ. Between the trimmed V and J ends, which lost 7 bases and 4 bases, there was a span of 13 bases. CDR3 in amino acids: CASCNAVSDTQYF. The CDR3 DNA is TGCGCCAGCTGTAATGCGGTTTCAGATACGCAGTATTTT.

The V and J genes are TRBV25-1 and TRBJ2-1; no firm D call. The CDR3 contains 11 residues. Looked up from germline, CDR1 is MGHDK and CDR2 is SYGVNS. Trimming cost V 8 bases and J 10 bases, with 12 bases left between them. Here the CDR3 reads CASDSYGEQFF. CDR3 nucleotides: TGTGCCAGCGACTCTTACGGGGAGCAGTTCTTC.

V is TRBV7-6 and J is TRBJ2-5, with 9 bases fitting TRBD1. The CDR3 totals 19 residues. Germline V gene sequence: CDR1 SGHVS, CDR2 FNYEAQ. V shed 1 base and J 5 bases; nucleotides not matched to a gene: 17. CDR3 bases: TGTGCCAGCAGCTTAGAGTGGGGCCAGGGACAGGGTATTTTGGAGACCCAGTACTTC. Encoded protein: CASSLEWGQGQGILETQYF.

This clone was observed a few times. The chain joins TRBV5-1 to TRBJ2-2; 11 nucleotides align to TRBD2. Germline trimming cut 3 bases from V and 3 bases from J; bases unmatched to any gene: 13. The CDR3 spans 19 residues. CDR1 SGHRS and CDR2 YFSETQ come from the germline V gene. The CDR3 protein is CASSSRPMGLAAYTGELFF. The CDR3 DNA sequence: TGCGCCAGCAGCTCGAGACCGATGGGACTAGCGGCCTACACCGGGGAGCTGTTTTTT.

To note about this clone: Relative to the germline gene, one junction end is altered; a read error may explain this. Other DNA sequences in this specimen translate into the identical CDR3. The V gene is TRBV7-3, the J gene TRBJ1-1; TRBD1 is a possible D gene (5 bases). This CDR3 has 13 amino acids. From germline, CDR1 is SGHTA and CDR2 FQGTGA. The CDR3 is CASSLTSGGWAFF. CDR3 DNA sequence: TGTGCCAGTAGCTTAACTAGCGGGGGATGGGCTTTCTTT.

The rearrangement links TRBV27 to TRBJ1-6, with D possibly TRBD1 on 5 matching bases. Per the germline V gene, CDR1 is MNHEY and CDR2 is SMNVEV (reference sequence). Trimming stripped 2 bases from V and 5 bases from J, with 7 bases between. The CDR3 covers 14 residues. CDR3 DNA: TGTGCCAGCAGTTTAGGGGGGGATAATTCACCCCTCCACTTT. Encoded protein: CASSLGGDNSPLHF.

The gene calls are TRBV5-3 and TRBJ1-6; D remains ambiguous. Being an ORF, TRBV5-3 has a function that is uncertain. The CDR3 totals 13 residues. V lost 5 bases, J lost 10 bases, and 13 bases lay in between. In nucleotides, the CDR3 is TGTGCCAGAAGGGTGGAGGTAGAATCACCCCTCCACTTT. It translates to CARRVEVESPLHF.

The chain has TRBV7-8 and TRBJ1-2, with 8 bases that match TRBD1. Per the germline V gene, CDR1 is SGHVS and CDR2 is FQNEAQ. V shed 1 base, J shed 8 bases, and the junction held 6 bases outside the gene matches. This CDR3 is 14 amino acids long. The CDR3 is CASSLGAGGRGYTF. The CDR3 nucleotides read TGTGCCAGCAGCTTAGGTGCAGGGGGCCGGGGCTACACCTTC.

The CDR3: CASSLSSWRAGNSPLHF. The CDR3 bases are TGTGCCAGCAGCTTGTCCTCGTGGAGGGCCGGGAATTCACCCCTCCACTTT. The chain has TRBV5-4 and TRBJ1-6; D is unclear. CDR3 length equals 17 residues. Trimming left V 1 base short and J 7 bases short, with 18 bases between. Germline CDR1 reads SGHNT; CDR2 reads YYREEE (reference sequence).

V gene TRBV27 combines with J gene TRBJ2-4, with 7 bases lining up with TRBD1. In germline, CDR1 is MNHEY, CDR2 SMNVEV (reference sequence). The V gene end was trimmed by 5 bases and the J gene end by 3 bases; junction bases not matched to a gene: 10. The CDR3 sequence is 16 residues long. Here the CDR3 reads CASSPRTGEDKNIQYF. The CDR3 DNA follows: TGTGCCAGCAGTCCCCGGACAGGCGAAGACAAAAACATTCAGTACTTC.

The chain carries TRBV5-5 and TRBJ2-5, with D possibly matching TRBD1 (6 bases). Trimming removed 4 bases from V and 5 bases from J, with 12 bases in between. Germline loops: CDR1 SGHKS, CDR2 YYEKEE (reference sequence). CDR3 length equals 13 residues. CDR3 coding DNA: TGTGCCAGCAGCCCGGACAGAGGGGAGACCCAGTACTTC. Amino acids: CASSPDRGETQYF.

As to this clone: The junction and the germline gene differ at one end; a read error may be behind it. The chain's CDR3 is CASSPSGTGPPAF. CDR3 DNA: TGTGCCAGCAGCCCCTCGGGGACAGGGCCCCCGGCCTTT. This chain joins TRBV7-3 and TRBJ1-1, with TRBD1 matching over 9 bases. CDR3 length: 13 amino acids. Germline V lookup: CDR1 SGHTA, CDR2 FQGTGA.

The chain joins TRBV19 to TRBJ2-2, with unresolved D. The V gene lost 1 base and the J gene lost 4 bases, with 7 bases spanning the gap. This CDR3 spans 14 amino acids. From germline, CDR1 is LNHDA and CDR2 SQIVND (reference sequence). CDR3 sequence (DNA): TGTGCCAGTAGTATAGGGGCGAGCACCGGGGAGCTGTTTTTT. It codes for CASSIGASTGELFF.

The J gene is TRBJ1-3, the V gene TRBV19, with D possibly being TRBD1 (5 bases). The CDR3 length is 15 residues. With 5 bases removed from V and 1 base from J, the gap between germline ends came to 12 bases. Germline V gives CDR1 LNHDA, CDR2 SQIVND (reference sequence). The CDR3 protein is CASSEQTGSGNTIYF. The DNA for the CDR3 is TGTGCCAGTAGTGAGCAAACAGGATCTGGAAACACCATATATTTT.

This chain joins TRBV7-2 and TRBJ1-2; 7 positions agree with TRBD1. CDR3 size: 16 residues. CDR1 is SGHTA, CDR2 FQGNSA, per germline. After removal of 4 bases from V and 2 bases from J, the junction contained 10 bases not matched to a gene. This CDR3 is CASSSTVLTGNYGYTF. In DNA form, the CDR3 reads TGTGCCAGCAGCTCGACTGTACTGACAGGGAACTATGGCTACACCTTC.

This clone occurred a few times. This chain uses TRBV5-5 with TRBJ2-5; D perhaps matches TRBD1 (5 bases). Trimming stripped 1 base from V and 3 bases from J, with 7 bases between. The CDR3 loop spans 13 amino acids. Germline V gene data show CDR1 as SGHKS and CDR2 as YYEKEE (reference sequence). The CDR3 is CASSLPGKETQYF. DNA of the CDR3: TGTGCCAGCAGCTTGCCAGGGAAAGAGACCCAGTACTTC.

The chain recombines TRBV5-4 with TRBJ1-1; weak D call: TRBD1 (5 bases). Trimming stripped 10 bases from V and 1 base from J, with 17 bases between. The CDR3 contains 14 residues. Germline values: CDR1 SGHNT, CDR2 YYREEE (reference sequence). CDR3 sequence reads: CAGSHDRSNTEAFF. In DNA, the CDR3 is TGTGCCGGATCACATGACAGATCGAACACTGAAGCTTTCTTT.

This rearrangement joins TRBV27 to TRBJ1-1; D is perhaps TRBD1 (6 bases). CDR1 MNHEY and CDR2 SMNVEV come from the germline V gene (reference sequence). The germline V and J ends were trimmed by 6 bases and 8 bases, with 10 bases remaining between them. The CDR3 loop spans 11 amino acids. The CDR3 loop is CASSPGAEAFF. In DNA, the CDR3 is TGTGCCAGCAGCCCAGGGGCGGAAGCTTTCTTT.

CDR3 in DNA: TGTGCCAGCAGCCAAGAGACCGGGGATTCACCCCTCCACTTT. This codes for CASSQETGDSPLHF. This chain joins TRBV4-2 and TRBJ1-6; D ambiguous. The CDR3 totals 14 residues. Germline CDR1 and CDR2: LGHNA and YNFKEQ. Trimming shortened V by 0 bases and J by 8 bases, and 8 bases separated the two germline ends.

This chain joins TRBV6-5 and TRBJ2-3; 14 bases align to TRBD2. The CDR3 loop spans 15 amino acids. Germline assignment: CDR1 MNHEY and CDR2 SVGAGI. J lost 3 bases, V lost 6 bases, and 2 bases had no gene match. The CDR3 bases are TGTGCCAGCAGAAGACTAGCGGGGGGGACAGATACGCAGTATTTT. Its protein is CASRRLAGGTDTQYF.

The chain joins TRBV18 to TRBJ1-1; 7 bases map to TRBD1. Germline CDR1 and CDR2: KGHSH and LQKENI. V shed 8 bases, J shed 4 bases, and the junction held 10 bases outside the gene matches. The CDR3 sequence is 14 residues long. The CDR3 bases are TGTGCCAGCCGCCGAATTGAGGGGGCCACTGAAGCTTTCTTT. It yields the protein CASRRIEGATEAFF. The full variable domain, in which reference TRBV18 and TRBJ1-1 provide the parts outside the CDR3, is NAGVMQNPRHLVRRRGQEARLRCSPMKGHSHVYWYRQLPEEGLKFMVYLQKENIIDESGMPKERFSAEFPKEGPSILRIQQVVRGDSAAYFCASRRIEGATEAFFGQGTRLTVV.

CDR3 region: CASSREANSNQPQHF. For the CDR3, the DNA is TGTGCCAGCAGCCGGGAGGCAAATAGCAATCAGCCCCAGCATTTT. The chain carries TRBV7-2 and TRBJ1-5; D call uncertain. The CDR3 has 15 amino acids. Per the germline V gene, CDR1 is SGHTA and CDR2 is FQGNSA. Trimming removed 5 bases from V and 0 bases from J, with 11 bases in between.